One and the same sample provided the 10 T cell receptor beta chains below, sequenced in a study of cytomegalovirus exposure and HLA in healthy donors. The PCR made use of 60 Vbeta and 13 Jbeta primers. Libraries were prepared by immunoSEQ multiplex PCR; TCRdb keeps only in-frame clonotypes and omits some of them. The repertoire holds 150,000 to 200,000 clones, with 82% as singletons. Sequenced input: PBMCs. The receptors originated from a girl aged 2 to 9 in good health and CMV-seropositive.

This clone was observed a single time. The chain carries TRBV2 and TRBJ1-2, with 8 nucleotides matching TRBD1. The germline V gene has CDR1 SNHLY and CDR2 FYNNEI. V trimming: 8 bases; J trimming: 4 bases; junction bases outside the gene matches: 3. There are 12 residues in the CDR3. CDR3 sequence: CASLQGAYGYTF. DNA for the CDR3: TGTGCCAGCCTCCAGGGGGCCTATGGCTACACCTTC.

CDR3 nucleotide sequence: TGTGCCTGGAGTGTACAAGCGTTTCAAGAGACCCAGTACTTC. The encoded protein is CAWSVQAFQETQYF. The chain combines TRBV30 with TRBJ2-5; D is ambiguous. The CDR3 is 14 amino acids. Germline V gives CDR1 GTSNPN, CDR2 SVGIG (reference sequence). Trimming left V 0 bases short and J 2 bases short, with 10 bases between.

The chain carries TRBV27 and TRBJ1-5, with D uncertain. V was shortened by 0 bases and J by 6 bases, with 6 bases between the two germline ends. The CDR3 runs to 13 residues. The V gene's germline CDR1 is MNHEY and CDR2 SMNVEV (reference sequence). The CDR3 loop reads CASSLSIGQPQHF. Here the CDR3 DNA reads TGTGCCAGCAGTTTATCGATCGGTCAGCCCCAGCATTTT.

The chain recombines TRBV30 with TRBJ1-1; TRBD1 aligns across 7 bases. Trimming took 4 bases from V and 1 from J; bases not matched to a gene: 9. In germline, CDR1 is GTSNPN, CDR2 SVGIG (reference sequence). The CDR3 is made up of 15 amino acids. The CDR3 loop is CAWTRGRVRNTEAFF. In nucleotides, the CDR3 is TGTGCCTGGACGAGGGGGCGCGTTAGGAACACTGAAGCTTTCTTT.

As regards this clone: Other DNA sequences from this sample encode an identical CDR3 as well. This chain uses TRBV5-6 with TRBJ1-1; D gene uncertain. CDR3 length: 14 residues. Germline CDR1 is SGHDT and CDR2 is YYEEEE. With 0 bases removed from V and 0 bases from J, the gap between germline ends came to 6 bases. The CDR3 here is CASSLAGMNTEAFF. CDR3 bases: TGTGCCAGCAGCTTGGCGGGGATGAACACTGAAGCTTTCTTT.

The V and J genes are TRBV29-1 and TRBJ1-1, with TRBD1 as a possible D gene (6 bases). The CDR3 contains 13 residues. CDR1 is SQVTM and CDR2 is ANQGSEA in the germline V gene. V was shortened by 7 bases and J by 1 base, with 13 bases between the two germline ends. In nucleotides, the CDR3 is TGCAGCGCCGCAGGGGATTCGAACACTGAAGCTTTCTTT. It codes for CSAAGDSNTEAFF. The whole variable domain, filled in from reference TRBV29-1 and TRBJ1-1, reads SAVISQKPSRDICQRGTSLTIQCQVDSQVTMMFWYRQQPGQSLTLIATANQGSEATYESGFVIDKFPISRPNLTFSTLTVSNMSPEDSSIYLCSAAGDSNTEAFFGQGTRLTVV.

V and J are TRBV30 and TRBJ2-3; 8 bases agree with TRBD2. The CDR3 extends over 15 amino acids. Per germline, CDR1 GTSNPN and CDR2 SVGIG (reference sequence). V gave up 2 bases and J gave up 5 bases; unmatched junction bases: 9. The CDR3 DNA follows: TGTGCCTGGAGTACGGGAGGGCCTGGGGGAGATACGCAGTATTTT. Its protein is CAWSTGGPGGDTQYF.

V is TRBV27 and J is TRBJ1-2; 7 bases agree with TRBD1. This CDR3 is 13 amino acids long. Trimming took 2 bases from V and 7 from J; bases not matched to a gene: 4. Germline CDR1 MNHEY, CDR2 SMNVEV (reference sequence). CDR3 amino acids: CASSLEGAGGYTF. The CDR3 region has the DNA TGTGCCAGCAGTTTAGAGGGGGCTGGTGGCTACACCTTC.

This chain links TRBV30 with TRBJ1-1, with a weak D call TRBD1 (5 bases). This CDR3 contains 20 residues. CDR1 GTSNPN and CDR2 SVGIG come from the germline V gene (reference sequence). Trimming stripped 0 bases from V and 5 bases from J, with 31 bases between. The CDR3 DNA is TGTGCCTGGAGTGTAAGACGTGGTGGAGAGCTCTTCAGGGTGGGAACTGAAGCTTTCTTT. This sequence encodes CAWSVRRGGELFRVGTEAFF.

The chain uses TRBV6-1 and TRBJ1-1; tentatively, D is TRBD1 (6 bases). This CDR3 comprises 13 residues. Deletions cut 3 bases from V and 4 bases from J, with 9 bases between. Germline V gives CDR1 MNHNS, CDR2 SASEGT. This CDR3 is CASSEGGGTEAFF. The CDR3 DNA is TGTGCCAGCAGTGAGGGAGGGGGCACTGAAGCTTTCTTT.